The rows below give T cell receptor beta chains drawn from one sample of a study of regulatory T cells in long-lasting Graves disease. TCRdb redid the calling of the multiplex PCR reads with MiXCR, one entry per CDR3 protein. The sample lists about 610,000 distinct CDR3 sequences, roughly 15% seen once, with 12% in the top ten. Separately, the same data were catalogued under a study of T cells in Graves' hyperthyroidism and ophthalmopathy.

Sequencing used peripheral blood mononuclear cells (PBMCs), obtained at new diagnosis, from a patient treated with antithyroid drugs. The origin of the receptors is a man younger than 35 with Graves disease. The CDR3 runs from the conserved cysteine through the conserved F or W. A D gene is named only where the DNA matches it firmly. Where a row states a size, it is once, few, many or the class of an expanded clone; other rows omit it.

size: many
V: TRBV3-1
D: TRBD1
J: TRBJ1-2
length: 16
CDR3: CASSPGGDRGHYGYTF
DNA: TGTGCCAGCAGCCCCGGCGGGGACAGGGGTCACTATGGCTACACCTTC

size: few
V: TRBV7-2
D: TRBD2
J: TRBJ2-2
length: 17
CDR3: CASSNGLAGGSAGELFF
DNA: TGTGCCAGCAGCAACGGACTAGCGGGAGGTAGTGCCGGGGAGCTGTTTTTT

size: few
V: TRBV30
D: NA
J: TRBJ1-2
length: 14
CDR3: CAWSRLSENYGYTF
DNA: TGTGCCTGGAGTCGTTTGTCGGAGAACTATGGCTACACCTTC

size: many
V: TRBV6-1
D: NA
J: TRBJ2-7
length: 14
CDR3: CASTYGVASYEQYF
DNA: TGTGCCAGCACCTATGGGGTAGCGTCCTACGAGCAGTACTTC

size: NA
V: TRBV27
D: NA
J: TRBJ2-2
length: 16
CDR3: CASSLQGYANTGELFF
DNA: TGTGCCAGCAGTTTACAGGGCTACGCGAACACCGGGGAGCTGTTTTTT

size: NA
V: TRBV18
D: TRBD2
J: TRBJ2-7
length: 15
CDR3: CASSPPSREGYEQYF
DNA: TGTGCCAGCTCACCACCTTCGCGGGAGGGCTACGAGCAGTACTTC

size: NA
V: TRBV13
D: TRBD1
J: TRBJ2-2
length: 15
CDR3: CASSLRQGATGELFF
DNA: TGTGCCAGCAGCTTAAGACAGGGGGCCACCGGGGAGCTGTTTTTT

size: NA
V: TRBV19
D: NA
J: TRBJ2-7
length: 14
CDR3: CASSVPGAAYEQYF
DNA: TGTGCCAGTAGTGTCCCCGGGGCTGCCTACGAGCAGTACTTC

size: few
V: TRBV4-1
D: NA
J: TRBJ2-7
length: 15
CDR3: CASSQVINGDYEQYF
DNA: TGCGCCAGCAGCCAAGTGATCAATGGGGACTACGAGCAGTACTTC

size: many
V: TRBV6-2/TRBV6-3
D: NA
J: TRBJ2-2
length: 13
CDR3: CASSYSQNGELFF
DNA: TGTGCCAGCAGTTACTCCCAAAACGGGGAGCTGTTTTTT

size: NA
V: TRBV11-2
D: TRBD2
J: TRBJ2-7
length: 14
CDR3: CASSRTSGMDEQYF
DNA: TGTGCCAGCAGCCGGACTAGCGGGATGGACGAGCAGTACTTC

size: few
V: TRBV19
D: NA
J: TRBJ1-1
length: 13
CDR3: CASNREGDTEAFF
DNA: TGTGCCAGTAACAGGGAGGGGGACACTGAAGCTTTCTTT

size: many
V: TRBV20-1
D: TRBD1
J: TRBJ2-2
length: 12
CDR3: CSAYRGSGELFF
DNA: TGCAGTGCCTACAGGGGAAGCGGGGAGCTGTTTTTT

size: few
V: TRBV9
D: TRBD2
J: TRBJ2-2
length: 16
CDR3: CASSQAQRGLTGELFF
DNA: TGCGCCAGCAGCCAAGCCCAGCGGGGGCTCACCGGGGAGCTGTTTTTT

size: NA
V: TRBV29-1
D: NA
J: TRBJ2-1
length: 14
CDR3: CSVKPQSSYNEQFF
DNA: TGCAGCGTTAAGCCCCAGAGCTCCTACAATGAGCAGTTCTTC

size: many
V: TRBV6-1
D: NA
J: TRBJ2-1
length: 15
CDR3: CAAGGGAISYNEQFF
DNA: TGTGCCGCCGGTGGGGGAGCCATTTCCTACAATGAGCAGTTCTTC

size: few
V: TRBV20-1
D: NA
J: TRBJ2-7
length: 14
CDR3: CSARVGTGPYEQYF
DNA: TGCAGTGCTAGAGTTGGTACGGGGCCCTACGAGCAGTACTTC

size: NA
V: TRBV6-2/TRBV6-3
D: NA
J: TRBJ1-5
length: 19
CDR3: CASSYSYREWLYSNQPQHF
DNA: TGTGCCAGCAGTTACTCTTACAGGGAGTGGCTCTATAGCAATCAGCCCCAGCATTTT

size: NA
V: TRBV12-3/TRBV12-4
D: NA
J: TRBJ2-7
length: 14
CDR3: CASSLGAPAYEQYF
DNA: TGTGCCAGCAGTTTGGGGGCTCCAGCCTACGAGCAGTACTTC

size: few
V: TRBV3-1
D: TRBD2
J: TRBJ2-1
length: 22
CDR3: CASSRDPIVRTTSGSSYNEQFF
DNA: TGTGCCAGCAGCCGAGATCCCATCGTCAGAACGACTAGCGGAAGCTCCTACAATGAGCAGTTCTTC

size: many
V: TRBV6-8
D: NA
J: TRBJ1-2
length: 11
CDR3: CASRPVGGYTF
DNA: TGTGCCAGCAGACCCGTGGGGGGCTACACCTTC

size: few
V: TRBV14
D: NA
J: TRBJ2-1
length: 12
CDR3: CASSQDFNEQFF
DNA: TGTGCCAGCAGCCAAGATTTCAATGAGCAGTTCTTC

size: once
V: TRBV20-1
D: TRBD2
J: TRBJ2-7
length: 16
CDR3: CSARGTLAGAMYEQYF
DNA: TGCAGTGCTAGAGGAACGCTGGCGGGAGCCATGTACGAGCAGTACTTC

size: few
V: TRBV27
D: NA
J: TRBJ2-4
length: 12
CDR3: CASSLPNSKSHF
DNA: TGTGCCAGCAGTCTGCCTAATAGTAAAAGCCACTTC

size: many
V: TRBV2
D: TRBD1
J: TRBJ2-6
length: 19
CDR3: CASSAQPGQGLSGANVLTF
DNA: TGTGCCAGCAGTGCTCAGCCGGGACAGGGACTCTCTGGGGCCAACGTCCTGACTTTC

size: many
V: TRBV9
D: TRBD2
J: TRBJ2-7
length: 14
CDR3: CASSVASGSYEQYF
DNA: TGTGCCAGCAGCGTCGCTAGCGGGAGCTACGAGCAGTACTTC

size: few
V: TRBV30
D: NA
J: TRBJ2-3
length: 15
CDR3: CAWSPRGGTGYTQYF
DNA: TGTGCCTGGAGCCCCCGAGGCGGGACCGGCTATACGCAGTATTTT

size: many
V: TRBV5-1
D: TRBD1
J: TRBJ2-1
length: 15
CDR3: CASSAQGAAYNEQFF
DNA: TGCGCCAGCAGCGCACAGGGGGCGGCGTACAATGAGCAGTTCTTC

size: many
V: TRBV24-1
D: TRBD1
J: TRBJ1-2
length: 13
CDR3: CATSDITGGGYTF
DNA: TGTGCCACCAGTGACATTACAGGGGGCGGCTACACCTTC

size: few
V: TRBV5-1
D: NA
J: TRBJ2-5
length: 15
CDR3: CASSLNLDHSETQYF
DNA: TGCGCCAGCAGCTTGAATCTAGACCATTCAGAGACCCAGTACTTC

size: many
V: TRBV28
D: NA
J: TRBJ2-3
length: 17
CDR3: CASSPSGGKAPTDTQYF
DNA: TGTGCCAGCAGTCCCTCCGGCGGCAAGGCCCCCACAGATACGCAGTATTTT

size: NA
V: TRBV7-2
D: NA
J: TRBJ1-2
length: 14
CDR3: CASSFRGSNYGYTF
DNA: TGTGCCAGCAGCTTCAGGGGATCCAACTATGGCTACACCTTC

size: NA
V: TRBV6-1
D: NA
J: TRBJ2-3
length: 13
CDR3: CASRPGHSYTQYF
DNA: TGTGCCAGCAGGCCGGGACACTCATATACGCAGTATTTT

size: many
V: TRBV7-9
D: TRBD1
J: TRBJ1-1
length: 14
CDR3: CASSLVQGGTEAFF
DNA: TGTGCCAGCAGCTTAGTCCAGGGGGGCACTGAAGCTTTCTTT

size: NA
V: TRBV5-1
D: TRBD1
J: TRBJ1-3
length: 16
CDR3: CASSFSGGSSGNTIYF
DNA: TGCGCCAGCAGCTTCTCAGGGGGGAGCTCTGGAAACACCATATATTTT

size: NA
V: TRBV5-5
D: TRBD2
J: TRBJ2-1
length: 18
CDR3: CANISSGDLAGGYNEQFF
DNA: TGTGCCAACATCTCCTCAGGGGACCTAGCGGGAGGCTACAATGAGCAGTTCTTC

size: many
V: TRBV3-1
D: NA
J: TRBJ1-1
length: 14
CDR3: CASSQDLWNTEAFF
DNA: TGTGCCAGCAGCCAAGATCTATGGAACACTGAAGCTTTCTTT

size: many
V: TRBV30
D: NA
J: TRBJ1-2
length: 10
CDR3: CAAQNYGYTF
DNA: TGTGCAGCACAGAACTATGGCTACACCTTC

size: many
V: TRBV20-1
D: NA
J: TRBJ2-7
length: 12
CDR3: CSAGKGAYEQYF
DNA: TGCAGTGCTGGCAAGGGAGCCTACGAGCAGTACTTC

size: many
V: TRBV12-3/TRBV12-4
D: TRBD1
J: TRBJ2-2
length: 15
CDR3: CASSFWDRNTGELFF
DNA: TGTGCCAGCAGTTTTTGGGACAGGAACACCGGGGAGCTGTTTTTT

size: many
V: TRBV25-1
D: NA
J: TRBJ2-1
length: 15
CDR3: CASSEPGSSYNEQFF
DNA: TGTGCCAGCAGTGAACCGGGTAGCTCCTACAATGAGCAGTTCTTC

size: NA
V: TRBV7-9
D: TRBD1
J: TRBJ2-7
length: 16
CDR3: CASSRQGGSTSYEQYF
DNA: TGTGCCAGCAGCCGACAGGGGGGTTCTACCTCCTACGAGCAGTACTTC

size: many
V: TRBV20-1
D: TRBD2
J: TRBJ2-7
length: 14
CDR3: CSARPGEGSHEQYF
DNA: TGCAGTGCTAGACCTGGGGAGGGGTCCCACGAGCAGTACTTC

size: NA
V: TRBV5-1
D: NA
J: TRBJ2-1
length: 14
CDR3: CASSLPAGYNEQFF
DNA: TGCGCCAGCAGCTTGCCCGCGGGGTACAATGAGCAGTTCTTC

size: few
V: TRBV20-1
D: TRBD2
J: TRBJ2-5
length: 15
CDR3: CSARDLVLAGGPPVF
DNA: TGCAGTGCTAGAGACTTAGTACTAGCGGGAGGGCCACCTGTCTTC

size: once
V: TRBV6-2/TRBV6-3
D: NA
J: TRBJ1-4
length: 16
CDR3: CARTPGPTWTNEKLFF
DNA: TGTGCCAGAACACCGGGCCCAACATGGACTAATGAAAAACTGTTTTTT

size: many
V: TRBV20-1
D: TRBD2
J: TRBJ2-5
length: 14
CDR3: CSAPGTSHSETQYF
DNA: TGCAGTGCCCCCGGGACTAGTCATTCCGAGACCCAGTACTTC

size: few
V: TRBV3-1
D: TRBD2
J: TRBJ2-7
length: 17
CDR3: CASSLDDSGGGFYEQYF
DNA: TGTGCCAGCAGCCTCGATGACTCGGGGGGGGGATTCTACGAGCAGTACTTC

size: many
V: TRBV12-3/TRBV12-4
D: TRBD1
J: TRBJ2-5
length: 15
CDR3: CASSSLPRGHETQYF
DNA: TGTGCCAGCAGCAGCCTTCCCAGGGGGCACGAGACCCAGTACTTC

size: many
V: TRBV18
D: NA
J: TRBJ1-5
length: 14
CDR3: CASSSAGSNQPQHF
DNA: TGTGCCAGCTCATCAGCGGGGAGCAATCAGCCCCAGCATTTT

size: many
V: TRBV12-3/TRBV12-4
D: TRBD1
J: TRBJ2-7
length: 16
CDR3: CASSFSPGTGGYEQYF
DNA: TGTGCCAGCAGTTTCTCCCCCGGGACAGGCGGCTACGAGCAGTACTTC

size: NA
V: TRBV29-1
D: NA
J: TRBJ1-1
length: 15
CDR3: CSAGSGWGMNTEAFF
DNA: TGCAGCGCCGGATCGGGATGGGGCATGAACACTGAAGCTTTCTTT

size: NA
V: TRBV5-6
D: NA
J: TRBJ2-3
length: 15
CDR3: CASSFGGRATDTQYF
DNA: TGTGCCAGCAGCTTTGGGGGGCGCGCCACGGATACGCAGTATTTT

size: few
V: TRBV18
D: NA
J: TRBJ1-2
length: 15
CDR3: CASSPPGLNNYGYTF
DNA: TGTGCCAGCTCACCACCGGGACTGAATAACTATGGCTACACCTTC

size: many
V: TRBV6-4
D: NA
J: TRBJ2-3
length: 15
CDR3: CASSDSPGGTDTQYF
DNA: TGTGCCAGCAGTGACTCCCCAGGGGGCACAGATACGCAGTATTTT